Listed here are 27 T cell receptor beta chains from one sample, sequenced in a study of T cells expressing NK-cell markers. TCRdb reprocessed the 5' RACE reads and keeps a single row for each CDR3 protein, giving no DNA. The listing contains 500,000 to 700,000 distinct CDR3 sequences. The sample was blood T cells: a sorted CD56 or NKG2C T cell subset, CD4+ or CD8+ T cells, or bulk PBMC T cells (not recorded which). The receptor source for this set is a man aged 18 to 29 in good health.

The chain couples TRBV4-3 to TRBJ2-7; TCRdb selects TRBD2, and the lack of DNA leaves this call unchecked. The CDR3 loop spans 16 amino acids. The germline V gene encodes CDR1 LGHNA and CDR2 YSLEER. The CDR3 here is CASSQDLEGGPGEQYF.

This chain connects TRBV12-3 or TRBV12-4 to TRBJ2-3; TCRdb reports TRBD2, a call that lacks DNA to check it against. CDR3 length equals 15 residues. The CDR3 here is CASSFGTSGSNTQYF.

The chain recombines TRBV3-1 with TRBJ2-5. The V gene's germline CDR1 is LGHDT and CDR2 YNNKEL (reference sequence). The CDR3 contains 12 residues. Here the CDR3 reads CASSPADETQYF.

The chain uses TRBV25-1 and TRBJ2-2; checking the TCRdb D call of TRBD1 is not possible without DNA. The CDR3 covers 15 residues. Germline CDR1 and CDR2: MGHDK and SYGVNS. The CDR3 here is CASSVLGQGGGELFF.

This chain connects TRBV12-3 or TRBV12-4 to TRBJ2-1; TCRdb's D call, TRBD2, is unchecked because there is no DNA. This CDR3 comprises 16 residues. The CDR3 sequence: CASRRLAGGPFDEQFF.

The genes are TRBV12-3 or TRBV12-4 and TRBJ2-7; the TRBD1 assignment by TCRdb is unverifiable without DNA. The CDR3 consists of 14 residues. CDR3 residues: CASSRGHTRYEQYF.

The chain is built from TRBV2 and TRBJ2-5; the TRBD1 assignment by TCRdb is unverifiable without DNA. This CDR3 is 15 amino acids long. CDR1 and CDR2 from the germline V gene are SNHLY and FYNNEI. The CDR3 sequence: CASSPWVVGKETQYF.

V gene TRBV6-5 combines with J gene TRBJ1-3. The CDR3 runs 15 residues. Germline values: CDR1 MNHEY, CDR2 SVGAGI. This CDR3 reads CASSYYGGSGNTIYF.

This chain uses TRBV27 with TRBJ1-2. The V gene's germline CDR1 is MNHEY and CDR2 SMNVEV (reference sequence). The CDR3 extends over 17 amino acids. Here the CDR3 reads CASSLSPAVGSNYGYTF.

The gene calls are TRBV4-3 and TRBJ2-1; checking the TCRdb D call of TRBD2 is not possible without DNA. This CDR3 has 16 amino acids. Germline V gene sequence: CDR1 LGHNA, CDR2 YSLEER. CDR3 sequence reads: CASSQFGAGAYNEQFF.

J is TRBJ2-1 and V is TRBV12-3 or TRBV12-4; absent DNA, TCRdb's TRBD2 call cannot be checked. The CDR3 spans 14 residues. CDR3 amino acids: CASSPGLAHNEQFF.

The CDR3 spells CATKDSLSDYGYTF. J is TRBJ1-2 and V is TRBV12-3 or TRBV12-4; TCRdb outputs TRBD1, but without DNA this stays unchecked. This CDR3 is 14 amino acids long.

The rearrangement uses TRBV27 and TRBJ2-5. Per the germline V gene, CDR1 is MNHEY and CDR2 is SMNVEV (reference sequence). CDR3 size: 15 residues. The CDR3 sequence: CASSLSWQIQETQYF.

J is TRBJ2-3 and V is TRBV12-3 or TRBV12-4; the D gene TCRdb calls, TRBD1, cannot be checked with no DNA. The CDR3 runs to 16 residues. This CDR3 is CASSLEDRDGTDTQYF.

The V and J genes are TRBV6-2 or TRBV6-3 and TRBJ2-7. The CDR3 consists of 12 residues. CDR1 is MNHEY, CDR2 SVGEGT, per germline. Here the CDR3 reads CASSHQWGEQYF.

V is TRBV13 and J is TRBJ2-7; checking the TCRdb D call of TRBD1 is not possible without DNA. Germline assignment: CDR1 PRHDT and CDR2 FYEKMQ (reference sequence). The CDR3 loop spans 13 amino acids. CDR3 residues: CASSLQGGYEQYF.

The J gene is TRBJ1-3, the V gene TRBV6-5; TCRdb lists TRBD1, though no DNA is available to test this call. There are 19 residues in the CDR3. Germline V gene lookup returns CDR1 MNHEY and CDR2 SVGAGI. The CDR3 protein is CASSYLPPGRVKQGNTIYF.

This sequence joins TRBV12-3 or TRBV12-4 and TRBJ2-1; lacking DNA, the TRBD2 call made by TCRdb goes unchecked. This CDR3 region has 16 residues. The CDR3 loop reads CASSGGLAGGRNEQFF.

This CDR3 is CASSWGTSGRAGKTQYF. V usage is TRBV7-2 and J usage is TRBJ2-5; the TCRdb D gene call, TRBD2, has no DNA to confirm it. The CDR3 is 17 residues long. Germline-derived CDR1 and CDR2 are SGHTA and FQGNSA.

The CDR3 sequence is CASSDPTGNSYEQYF. This chain connects TRBV7-8 to TRBJ2-7; checking the TCRdb D call of TRBD1 is not possible without DNA. This CDR3 has 15 residues. CDR1 SGHVS and CDR2 FQNEAQ come from the germline V gene.

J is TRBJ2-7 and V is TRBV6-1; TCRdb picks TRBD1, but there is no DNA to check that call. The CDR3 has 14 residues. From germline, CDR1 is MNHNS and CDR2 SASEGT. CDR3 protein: CASRMGQDRNEQYF.

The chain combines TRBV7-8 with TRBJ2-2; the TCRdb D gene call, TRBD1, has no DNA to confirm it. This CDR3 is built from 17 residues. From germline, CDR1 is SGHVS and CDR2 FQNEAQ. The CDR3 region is CASSLRPRTGKAGELFF.

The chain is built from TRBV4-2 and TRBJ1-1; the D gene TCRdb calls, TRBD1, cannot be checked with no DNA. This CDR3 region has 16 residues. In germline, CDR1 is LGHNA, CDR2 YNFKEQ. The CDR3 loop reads CASSQDFVPGRTEAFF.

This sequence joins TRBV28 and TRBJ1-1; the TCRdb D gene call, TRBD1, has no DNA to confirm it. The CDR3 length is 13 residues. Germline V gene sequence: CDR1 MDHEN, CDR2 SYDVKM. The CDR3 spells CASRTTGWEEAFF.

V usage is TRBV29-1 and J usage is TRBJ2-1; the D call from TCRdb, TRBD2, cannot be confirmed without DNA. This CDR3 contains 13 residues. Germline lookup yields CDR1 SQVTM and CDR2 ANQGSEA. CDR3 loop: CSVEAGQRGNRFF.

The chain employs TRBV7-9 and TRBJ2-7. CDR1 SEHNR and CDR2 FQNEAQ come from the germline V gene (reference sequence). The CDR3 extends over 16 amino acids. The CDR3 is CASSPDLTVGTYEQYF.

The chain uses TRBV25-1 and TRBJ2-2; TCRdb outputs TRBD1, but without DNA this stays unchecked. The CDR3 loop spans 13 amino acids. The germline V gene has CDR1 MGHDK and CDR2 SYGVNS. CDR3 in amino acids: CASRPQGSGELFF.